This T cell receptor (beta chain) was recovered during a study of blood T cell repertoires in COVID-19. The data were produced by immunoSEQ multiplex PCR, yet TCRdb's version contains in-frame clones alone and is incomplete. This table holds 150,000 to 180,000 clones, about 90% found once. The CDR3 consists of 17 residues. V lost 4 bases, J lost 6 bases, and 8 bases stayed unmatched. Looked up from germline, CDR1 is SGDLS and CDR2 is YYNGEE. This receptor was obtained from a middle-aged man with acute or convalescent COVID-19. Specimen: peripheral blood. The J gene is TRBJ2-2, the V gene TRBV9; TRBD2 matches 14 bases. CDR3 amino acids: CASSSRLAGGVAGELFF. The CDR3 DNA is TGTGCCAGCAGCTCCCGACTAGCGGGGGGGGTCGCCGGGGAGCTGTTTTTT.